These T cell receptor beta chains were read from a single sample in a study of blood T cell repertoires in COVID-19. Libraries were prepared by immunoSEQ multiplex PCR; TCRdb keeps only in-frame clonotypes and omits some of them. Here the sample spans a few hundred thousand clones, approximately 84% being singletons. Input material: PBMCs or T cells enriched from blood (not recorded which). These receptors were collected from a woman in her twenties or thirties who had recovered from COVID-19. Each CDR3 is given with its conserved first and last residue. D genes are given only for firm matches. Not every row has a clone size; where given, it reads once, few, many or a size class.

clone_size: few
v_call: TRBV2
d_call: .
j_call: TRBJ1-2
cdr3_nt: TGTGCCAGCACTGCTAGGACAGCGGACTATGGCTACACCTTC
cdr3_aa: CASTARTADYGYTF

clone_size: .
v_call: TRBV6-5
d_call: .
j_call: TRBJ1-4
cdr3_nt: TGTGCCAGCAGTTCTGTTAGGGGAACTAATGAAAAACTGTTTTTT
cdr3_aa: CASSSVRGTNEKLFF

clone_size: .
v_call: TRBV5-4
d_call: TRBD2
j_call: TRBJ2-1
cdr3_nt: TGTGCCAGCAGCTTGGTCTCTAGCGGGGGTTCTCGTGAGCAGTTCTTC
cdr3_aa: CASSLVSSGGSREQFF

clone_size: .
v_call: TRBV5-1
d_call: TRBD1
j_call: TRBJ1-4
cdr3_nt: TGCGCCAGCAGCTTAATGGGACAGTCTAATGAAAAACTGTTTTTT
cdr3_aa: CASSLMGQSNEKLFF

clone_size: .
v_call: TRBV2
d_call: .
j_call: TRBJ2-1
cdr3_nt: TGTGCCAGCAGTGCGGGGAGCAGCTCCTACAATGAGCAGTTCTTC
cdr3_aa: CASSAGSSSYNEQFF

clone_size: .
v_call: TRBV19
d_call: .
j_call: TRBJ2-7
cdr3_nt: TGTGCCAGTAGCCGGGAGTCATCAACCTACGAGCAGTACTTC
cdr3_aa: CASSRESSTYEQYF

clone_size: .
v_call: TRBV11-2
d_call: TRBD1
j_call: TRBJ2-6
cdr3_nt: TGTGCCAGCAGGACAGGGGCAGGGGCCAACGTCCTGACTTTC
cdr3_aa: CASRTGAGANVLTF

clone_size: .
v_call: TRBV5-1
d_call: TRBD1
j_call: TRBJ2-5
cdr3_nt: TGCGCCAGCAGCCCAGGGGGTGGGGCCCAAGAGACCCAGTACTTC
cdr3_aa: CASSPGGGAQETQYF

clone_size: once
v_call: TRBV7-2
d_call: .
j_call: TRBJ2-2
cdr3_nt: TGTGCCAGCAGCTTAAAGGCGGGCTCGGAGGCGAACACCGGGGAGCTGTTTTTT
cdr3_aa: CASSLKAGSEANTGELFF

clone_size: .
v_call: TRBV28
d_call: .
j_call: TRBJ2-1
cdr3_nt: TGTGCCAGCAGTACCCGAGGCTACAATGAGCAGTTCTTC
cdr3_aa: CASSTRGYNEQFF

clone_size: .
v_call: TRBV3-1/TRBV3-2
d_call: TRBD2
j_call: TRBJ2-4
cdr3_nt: TGTGCCAGCAGCCCTTCCTCCGGGACTAGCGTTGGCATTCAGTACTTC
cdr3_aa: CASSPSSGTSVGIQYF

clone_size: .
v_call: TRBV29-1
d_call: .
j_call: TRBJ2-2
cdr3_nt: TGCAGCGTTGGAACAGACCTTGCGAACACCGGGGAGCTGTTTTTT
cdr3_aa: CSVGTDLANTGELFF

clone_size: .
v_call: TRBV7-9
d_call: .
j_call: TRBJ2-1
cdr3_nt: TGTGCCAGCAGCTTAGGTAGTTTATGGGCCAATGAGCAGTTCTTC
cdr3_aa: CASSLGSLWANEQFF

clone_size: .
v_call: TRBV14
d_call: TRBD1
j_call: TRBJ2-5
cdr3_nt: TGTGCCAGCAGCCGGACAGGGTTCGGACAAGAGACCCAGTACTTC
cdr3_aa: CASSRTGFGQETQYF

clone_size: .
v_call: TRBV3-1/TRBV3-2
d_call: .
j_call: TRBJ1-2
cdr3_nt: TGTGCCAGCAGCCCCGGGGCAATAGGGAGGTGGTACACCTTC
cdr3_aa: CASSPGAIGRWYTF

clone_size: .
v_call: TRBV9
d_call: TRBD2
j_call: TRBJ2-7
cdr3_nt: TGTGCCAGCAGCGTATCGAGCGGGGCTTCCTACGAGCAGTACTTC
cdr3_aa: CASSVSSGASYEQYF

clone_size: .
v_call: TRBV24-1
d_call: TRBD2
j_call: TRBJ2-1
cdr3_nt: TGTGCCACCACTTCGGCTAGCGGGGGGGGTCCCAATGAGCAGTTCTTC
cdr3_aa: CATTSASGGGPNEQFF

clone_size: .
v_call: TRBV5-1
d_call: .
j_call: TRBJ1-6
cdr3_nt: TGCGCCAGCAGCCGGGCAGGGCCACCCCTCCACTTT
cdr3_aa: CASSRAGPPLHF

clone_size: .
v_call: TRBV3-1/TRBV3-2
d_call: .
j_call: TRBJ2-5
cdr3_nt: TGTGCCAGCAGCCAAGGGGGGGGCCCCGAGACCCAGTACTTC
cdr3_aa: CASSQGGGPETQYF

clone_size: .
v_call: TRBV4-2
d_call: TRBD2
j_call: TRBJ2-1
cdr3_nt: TGTGCCAGCAGCCCTAGGCAGCTCCCGACTAGCGGGGGGGCATCGGACAATGAGCAGTTCTTC
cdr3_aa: CASSPRQLPTSGGASDNEQFF

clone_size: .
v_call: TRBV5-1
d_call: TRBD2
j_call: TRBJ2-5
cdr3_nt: TGCGCCAGCAGCGCGGGACTAGCGGGGGCAGAGACCCAGTACTTC
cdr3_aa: CASSAGLAGAETQYF

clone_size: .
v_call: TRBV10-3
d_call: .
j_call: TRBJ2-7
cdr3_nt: TGTGCCATCACCCGGTCAGGGGGGACCTACGAGCAGTACTTC
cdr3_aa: CAITRSGGTYEQYF

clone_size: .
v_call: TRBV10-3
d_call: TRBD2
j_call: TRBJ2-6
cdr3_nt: TGTGCCATCAGTGAGTGGTACGGGGAGGGGAGCTCTGGGGCCAACGTCCTGACTTTC
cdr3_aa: CAISEWYGEGSSGANVLTF

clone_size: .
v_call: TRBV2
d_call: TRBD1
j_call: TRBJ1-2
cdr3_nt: TGTGCCAGCAGTACCTTACAGGGGCGCAACTATGGCTACACCTTC
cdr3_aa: CASSTLQGRNYGYTF

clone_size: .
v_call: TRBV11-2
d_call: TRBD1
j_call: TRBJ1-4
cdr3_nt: TGTGCCAGCAGCTCGCCGGGACAGACAACTAATGAAAAACTGTTTTTT
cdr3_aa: CASSSPGQTTNEKLFF

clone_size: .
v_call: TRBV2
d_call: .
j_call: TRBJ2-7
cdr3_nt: TGTGCCAGCAGTAAAAGGACGGGGAGTTCGAATGAGCAGTACTTC
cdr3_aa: CASSKRTGSSNEQYF

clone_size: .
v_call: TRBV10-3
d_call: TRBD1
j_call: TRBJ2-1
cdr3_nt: TGTGCCATCAGCTCCGGGACAGGGACCCATGAGCAGTTCTTC
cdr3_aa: CAISSGTGTHEQFF

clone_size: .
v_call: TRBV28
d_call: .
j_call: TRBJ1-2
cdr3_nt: TGTGCCAGCAGGGGAGGGGTCGGAGTGCATGGCTACACCTTC
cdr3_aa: CASRGGVGVHGYTF

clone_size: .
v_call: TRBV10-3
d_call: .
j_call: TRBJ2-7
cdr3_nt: TGTGCCATCAGTGAGTCAGACCCCGGGGAGCAGTACTTC
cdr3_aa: CAISESDPGEQYF

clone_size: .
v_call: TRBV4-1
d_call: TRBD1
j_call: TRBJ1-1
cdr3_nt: TGCGCCAGCAGCCAAGATCAGGACAGGGCGGATGGGAGCACTGAAGCTTTCTTT
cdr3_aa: CASSQDQDRADGSTEAFF

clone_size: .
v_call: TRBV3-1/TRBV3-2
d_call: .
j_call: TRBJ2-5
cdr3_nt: TGTGCCAGCAGCCATCAGGCGGGGTGGGAGACCCAGTACTTC
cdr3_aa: CASSHQAGWETQYF

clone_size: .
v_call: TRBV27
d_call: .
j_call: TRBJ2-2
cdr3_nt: TGTGCCAGCCGTCTCCGGGGTTCCGGGGAGCTGTTTTTT
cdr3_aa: CASRLRGSGELFF

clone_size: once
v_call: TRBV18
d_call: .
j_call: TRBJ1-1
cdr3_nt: TGTGCCAGCTCACCAAGACAGGTGAACACTGAAGCTTTCTTT
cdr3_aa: CASSPRQVNTEAFF

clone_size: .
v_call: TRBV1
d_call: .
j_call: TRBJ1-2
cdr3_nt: TGCACCCGCAGCCTAAAGGGGGGGGGAGGCTATGGCTACACCTTC
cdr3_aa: CTRSLKGGGGYGYTF

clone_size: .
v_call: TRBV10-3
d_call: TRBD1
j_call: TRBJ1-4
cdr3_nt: TGTGCCATCAGTGAGTCGACAGGGTTGGGCGAAAAACTGTTTTTT
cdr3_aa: CAISESTGLGEKLFF

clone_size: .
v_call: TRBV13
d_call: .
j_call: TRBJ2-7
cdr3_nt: TGTGCCAGCAGCCTCGGACAGATATCCTACGAGCAGTACTTC
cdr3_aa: CASSLGQISYEQYF

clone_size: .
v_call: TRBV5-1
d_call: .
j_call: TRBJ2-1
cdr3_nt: TGCGCCAGCAGCCAGGGCGGGGGCGGAAGGTTCTTC
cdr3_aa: CASSQGGGGRFF

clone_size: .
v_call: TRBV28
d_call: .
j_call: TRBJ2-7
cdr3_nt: TGTGCCAGCAGTTTATCGGTCTTCCCCTACGAGCAGTACTTC
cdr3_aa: CASSLSVFPYEQYF

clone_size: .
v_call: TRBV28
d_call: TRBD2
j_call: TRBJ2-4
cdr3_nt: TGTGCCAGCAGTTTATGGACAGCGGGGGGGCGTGGGAGCAAAAACATTCAGTACTTC
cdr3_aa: CASSLWTAGGRGSKNIQYF

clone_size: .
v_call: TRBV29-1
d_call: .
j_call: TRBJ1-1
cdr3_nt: TGCAGCGTTGCCAACGACAGGAACACTGAAGCTTTCTTT
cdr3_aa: CSVANDRNTEAFF

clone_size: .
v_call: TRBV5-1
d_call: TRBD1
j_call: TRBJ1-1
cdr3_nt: TGCGCCAGCAGCTCGGGGGCAGGGGGCCGGACTGAAGCTTTCTTT
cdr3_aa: CASSSGAGGRTEAFF

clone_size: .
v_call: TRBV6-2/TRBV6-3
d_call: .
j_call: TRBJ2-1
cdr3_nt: TGTGCCAGCAGTAGAATCAGTAACCATGATTCCAATGAGCAGTTCTTC
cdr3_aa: CASSRISNHDSNEQFF

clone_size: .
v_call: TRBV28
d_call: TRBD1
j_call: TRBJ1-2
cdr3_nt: TGTGCCAGCAGTTTAGCAGGGGGCGTTCTAAGAGGCTACACCTTC
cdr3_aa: CASSLAGGVLRGYTF

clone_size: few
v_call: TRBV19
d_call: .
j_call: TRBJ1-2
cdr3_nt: TGTGCCAGTACGAAATGGACAGACTACTATGGCTACACCTTC
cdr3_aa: CASTKWTDYYGYTF

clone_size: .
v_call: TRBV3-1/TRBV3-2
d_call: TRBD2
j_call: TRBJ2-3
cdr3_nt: TGTGCCAGCAGCCAAGACCTAGCGGGGGGCGTGAGCACAGATACGCAGTATTTT
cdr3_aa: CASSQDLAGGVSTDTQYF

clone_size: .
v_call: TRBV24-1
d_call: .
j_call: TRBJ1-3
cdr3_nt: TGTGCCACCAGTGATTACTACGGAAACACCATATATTTT
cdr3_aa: CATSDYYGNTIYF

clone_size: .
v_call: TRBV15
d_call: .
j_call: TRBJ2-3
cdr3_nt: TGTGCCACCAGCAGAGCAACGGGGAGCACAGATACGCAGTATTTT
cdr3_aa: CATSRATGSTDTQYF